The source of this T cell receptor (beta chain) is a study of human T cells and chemical hapten exposure. Time point indicated: pre-sensitization, week 0. Treatment noted: therapeutic diphenylcyclopropenone sensitization with weekly scalp DPC. Germline lookup yields CDR1 MNHEY and CDR2 SVGEGT. The CDR3 spans 14 residues. Deletions cut 2 bases from V and 6 bases from J, with 11 bases between. TCRdb re-called the RACE reads with MiXCR, one entry per CDR3 protein. The sample holds 150,000 to 200,000 distinct CDR3 sequences, more than 25% seen once. This clonotype was seen a handful of times. Sequencing used whole blood, obtained in connection with sensitization to the hapten diphenylcyclopropenone (DPC). The V call is TRBV6-2 or TRBV6-3, the J call TRBJ2-1, with D hard to call. This clonotype originated in a woman in her twenties or thirties with alopecia areata. Some clones in this sample may be carry-over from other donors' samples. The CDR3 nucleotides read TGTGCCAGCAGTTACGAAGGGCCAGCCAATGAGCAGTTCTTC. Translated: CASSYEGPANEQFF.